This entry concerns a single T cell receptor (beta chain). The data stem from a study of identical twins. This CDR3 spans 11 amino acids. The V end lost 4 bases, the J end lost 3 bases, and 7 bases lay between the germline ends. The V gene's germline CDR1 is DFQATT and CDR2 SNEGSKA (reference sequence). TCRdb independently ran MiXCR on the 5' RACE reads; one entry per CDR3 protein. In the table there are about 470,000 distinct CDR3 sequences, 20% to 25% of which are singletons. A further study also used this sample, focusing on T cells expressing NK-cell markers. Per that paper: Sorting was limited to alpha-beta TCR-expressing T cells with an anti-gamma-delta TCR antibody in several experiments.

The sequenced material came from CD4+ T cells sorted from blood. The chain carries TRBV20-1 and TRBJ2-7; D unresolved. This sequence originates from a young woman in good health. The CDR3 protein is CSAKLIYEQYF. CDR3 in DNA: TGCAGTGCTAAACTCATCTACGAGCAGTACTTC.